This T cell receptor (beta chain) was documented in a study of identical twins. Findings of the study overall: When twins shared out-of-frame alpha sequences, those sequences had excess low generation probability. Models predicted less out-of-frame TCR alpha sharing in monozygotic twins than was found. The more abundant beta clonotypes in cord blood had fewer insertions, and memory repertoires did not show this.

TCRdb independently ran MiXCR on the 5' RACE reads; one entry per CDR3 protein. This sample has 200,000 to 250,000 distinct CDR3 sequences, with more than 6.5% found just once. Only healthy Caucasians were enrolled as donors. The V gene's germline CDR1 is LGHNA and CDR2 YSLEER. Deletions cut 0 bases from V and 1 base from J, with 3 bases between. This CDR3 comprises 13 residues. Remarks on this clonotype: Its specificity is unknown.

These data were also reused for a study on yellow fever vaccine responses in identical twins.

Sequenced material: memory (CD45RO+) T cells sorted from blood. The chain is built from TRBV4-3 and TRBJ1-1; D remains unclear. The sequence derives from a woman under 30 in good health. This CDR3 is CASSQEWNTEAFF. In DNA form, the CDR3 reads TGCGCCAGCAGCCAAGAGTGGAACACTGAAGCTTTCTTT.